This T cell receptor beta chain emerged from a study of cytotoxic CD8 clonotypes in ibrutinib-treated CLL. For the study at large: Among responders, approximately 24 were partial and 2 complete; after median around 68 months, 14 stayed remitted and approximately 12 progressed. Regarding the study as a whole: Researchers report that baseline clonality outpaced age-matched healthy donors and tracked circulating CD8+ T-cell counts. Having risen at ibrutinib response, clonality had fallen back toward baseline by progression.

Regarding this clone: The antigen remains undetermined.

Investigators sought sequencing depths of between 1 in 200,000 and 1 in 1 million T cells. Only in-frame clones appear in the TCRdb table, and some are missing; sequencing was by immunoSEQ multiplex PCR. This sample carries roughly 24,000 clones, about 64% of them seen once, and the ten largest clones take about 29%. V lost 4 bases and J 3 bases, leaving 9 bases between the germline ends. Germline lookup yields CDR1 ENHRY and CDR2 SYGVKD. This CDR3 has 14 residues. The chain carries TRBV10-3 and TRBJ2-2, with D uncertain. The receptor's source is a human donor with chronic lymphocytic leukemia. Material: PBMCs, obtained after 24 months of ibrutinib treatment. The CDR3 coding sequence is TGTGCCATCAGTGCCCTCCCGGACACCGGGGAGCTGTTTTTT. This sequence encodes CAISALPDTGELFF.